The present T cell receptor (beta chain) was sequenced within a study of T-cell reconstitution after alpha-beta-depleted transplantation in children. V was pared by 1 base and J by 7 bases, with 17 bases between. CDR1 is KGHSH and CDR2 is LQKENI in the germline V gene. The CDR3 runs 16 residues. Concerning this clonotype: What it recognizes is unknown.

General study findings and limits: Reportedly, alpha-beta T cells present about two months post-transplant originated from several hundred expanded clones of graft origin.

Construction of the TCRbeta library involved unique molecular identifiers. TCRdb redid the calling of the PCR reads with MiXCR, one entry per CDR3 protein. Of around 700,000 distinct CDR3 sequences listed, roughly 14% were seen once; the top ten hold 0.79%. The V gene is TRBV18, the J gene TRBJ2-1; D is unclear. Sequences were derived from PBMCs, sampled before TCRalphabeta/CD19-depleted stem cell transplant. The receptor was isolated from a girl aged 2-10 years with congenital amegakaryocytic thrombocytopenia, due to receive a stem cell transplant. DNA for the CDR3: TGTGCCAGCTCACCACTGACGGAAGGGCTGAGGAATGAGCAGTTCTTC. As protein: CASSPLTEGLRNEQFF.